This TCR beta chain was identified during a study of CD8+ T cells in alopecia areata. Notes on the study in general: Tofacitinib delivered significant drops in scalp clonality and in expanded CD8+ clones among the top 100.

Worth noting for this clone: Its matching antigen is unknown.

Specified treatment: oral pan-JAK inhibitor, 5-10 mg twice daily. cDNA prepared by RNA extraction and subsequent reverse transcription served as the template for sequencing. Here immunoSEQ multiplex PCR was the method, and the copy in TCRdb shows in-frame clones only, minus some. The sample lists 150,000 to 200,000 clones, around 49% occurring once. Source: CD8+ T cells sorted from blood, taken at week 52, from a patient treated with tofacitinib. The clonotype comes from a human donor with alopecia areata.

Here the CDR3 reads CASSLGRMEGELFF. In DNA, the CDR3 is TGTGCCAGCAGCTTAGGCCGGATGGAAGGGGAGCTGTTTTTT. This sequence joins TRBV7-6 and TRBJ2-2; D remains ambiguous. The germline V and J ends were trimmed by 1 base and 8 bases, with 11 bases remaining between them. CDR1 and CDR2 (germline): SGHVS, FNYEAQ. There are 14 residues in the CDR3.